Shown below are 24 T cell receptor beta chains from a single sample sequenced in a study of T cell responses to AZD1222 COVID-19 vaccine. TCRdb's table, derived via immunoSEQ multiplex PCR, lists solely in-frame clones and lacks some. Of some 150,000 clones in the sample, around 86% were seen once. The sequencing here drew on peripheral blood, taken on day 0 of MenACWY control vaccination. The receptors were gathered from an adult in good health.

The rearrangement links TRBV5-4 to TRBJ1-6; 8 bases are shared with TRBD1. Germline CDR1 and CDR2: SGHNT and YYREEE (reference sequence). The CDR3 sequence is 15 residues long. The trim removed 0 bases at V and 10 bases at J, leaving 6 bases unmatched. The CDR3 DNA is TGTGCCAGCAGCTTGGACCAGGGGGCAATGTCACCCCTCCACTTT. It yields the protein CASSLDQGAMSPLHF.

The rearrangement uses TRBV19 and TRBJ2-5; TRBD2 matches 8 bases. Looked up from germline, CDR1 is LNHDA and CDR2 is SQIVND (reference sequence). Trimming cost V 6 bases and J 3 bases; bases outside gene matches: 6. The CDR3 is 14 residues long. The chain's CDR3 is CASRDPGGEETQYF. The CDR3 coding sequence is TGTGCCAGTAGGGACCCCGGGGGGGAAGAGACCCAGTACTTC.

This sequence joins TRBV24-1 and TRBJ1-2, with D unclear. Trimming removed 5 bases from V and 5 bases from J, with 5 bases in between. The germline CDR1 and CDR2 sequences are KGHDR and SFDVKD. The CDR3 has 11 amino acids. The CDR3 here is CATSGGYGYTF. The CDR3 DNA reads as TGTGCCACCAGTGGAGGGTATGGCTACACCTTC.

This clone appeared a few times. The V and J genes are TRBV19 and TRBJ1-5, with 7 bases aligning to TRBD1. With 3 bases clipped from V and 0 bases from J, the junction kept 5 bases outside the gene matches. The length of the CDR3 is 16 residues. Germline CDR1 and CDR2: LNHDA and SQIVND (reference sequence). This chain's CDR3 is CASSMQGVVSNQPQHF. The CDR3, as DNA: TGTGCCAGTAGTATGCAGGGGGTAGTTAGCAATCAGCCCCAGCATTTT.

The V gene is TRBV7-2, the J gene TRBJ1-5, with 12 bases fitting TRBD1. Germline CDR1 reads SGHTA; CDR2 reads FQGNSA. J lost 6 bases, V lost 4 bases, and 4 bases had no gene match. This CDR3 region has 15 residues. DNA for the CDR3: TGTGCCAGCAGCTCCGGGACAGGGGGCGGTCAGCCCCAGCATTTT. It yields the protein CASSSGTGGGQPQHF.

This chain connects TRBV28 to TRBJ1-5, with 9 bases identical to TRBD1. V dropped 5 bases and J dropped 1; count of bases not matched to a gene: 3. The germline gives CDR1 MDHEN, CDR2 SYDVKM. The CDR3 is 15 residues long. CDR3 loop: CASSSGQGSNQPQHF. Here the CDR3 DNA reads TGTGCCAGCAGTAGCGGACAGGGGAGCAATCAGCCCCAGCATTTT.

This chain links TRBV5-6 with TRBJ1-4, with D perhaps TRBD1 (6 bases). The CDR3 length is 17 residues. Between the trimmed V and J ends, which lost 3 bases and 3 bases, there was a span of 18 bases. Germline-derived CDR1 and CDR2 are SGHDT and YYEEEE. In nucleotides, the CDR3 is TGTGCCAGCAGCTCAAAACCACACAGGGTGTCTAATGAAAAACTGTTTTTT. Its translation is CASSSKPHRVSNEKLFF. The full variable domain, with the rest looked up from reference TRBV5-6 and TRBJ1-4, is DAGVTQSPTHLIKTRGQQVTLRCSPKSGHDTVSWYQQALGQGPQFIFQYYEEEERQRGNFPDRFSGHQFPNYSSELNVNALLLGDSALYLCASSSKPHRVSNEKLFFGSGTQLSVL.

This sequence joins TRBV3-1 (or the pseudogene TRBV3-2) and TRBJ2-2; TRBD2 matches 10 bases. CDR1 is LGHDT, CDR2 YNNKEL, per germline (reference sequence). The CDR3 runs to 15 residues. Trimming cost V 7 bases and J 4 bases; bases outside gene matches: 6. CDR3 loop: CASNPAGGRTGELFF. CDR3 DNA: TGTGCCAGCAACCCAGCGGGGGGGCGCACCGGGGAGCTGTTTTTT.

V is TRBV7-9 and J is TRBJ1-3, with 8 bases fitting TRBD1. Germline CDR1 reads SEHNR; CDR2 reads FQNEAQ (reference sequence). The CDR3 runs to 14 residues. With 4 bases clipped from V and 5 bases from J, the junction kept 4 bases outside the gene matches. The CDR3 protein is CASSSRQGRNTIYF. The CDR3 DNA is TGTGCCAGCAGCTCCCGACAGGGGCGAAACACCATATATTTT. The full variable domain, rest sourced from reference TRBV7-9 and TRBJ1-3, is DTGVSQNPRHKITKRGQNVTFRCDPISEHNRLYWYRQTLGQGPEFLTYFQNEAQLEKSRLLSDRFSAERPKGSFSTLEIQRTEQGDSAMYLCASSSRQGRNTIYFGEGSWLTVV.

J is TRBJ2-2 and V is TRBV6-5; TRBD1 matches at 7 bases. This CDR3 is built from 15 residues. From germline, CDR1 is MNHEY and CDR2 SVGAGI. V shed 2 bases and J 3 bases; nucleotides not matched to a gene: 3. The CDR3 here is CASSYGDSYTGELFF. In nucleotides, the CDR3 is TGTGCCAGCAGTTACGGGGACAGTTACACCGGGGAGCTGTTTTTT.

CDR3: CASRADRHEKLFF. In DNA, the CDR3 is TGTGCCAGTAGGGCCGACAGGCACGAAAAACTGTTTTTT. The V and J genes are TRBV19 and TRBJ1-4, with a weak D call TRBD1 (6 bases). CDR1 is LNHDA and CDR2 is SQIVND in the germline V gene (reference sequence). The CDR3 has 13 amino acids. V was pared by 6 bases and J by 8 bases, with 13 bases between.

The chain uses TRBV12-5 and TRBJ2-3; the D gene is possibly TRBD1 (5 bases). V lost 4 bases, J lost 0 bases, and 8 bases lay in between. This CDR3 spans 14 amino acids. Germline lookup yields CDR1 LGHNT and CDR2 FRNRAP. The CDR3 loop reads CASGSSGSTDTQYF. In nucleotides, the CDR3 is TGTGCTAGTGGTTCCTCAGGGAGCACAGATACGCAGTATTTT.

The CDR3 DNA sequence: TGTGCCAGCAGTGAGTCTAACTATGGCTACACCTTC. This codes for CASSESNYGYTF. The V call is TRBV2, the J call TRBJ1-2; D call uncertain. The length of the CDR3 is 12 residues. In germline, CDR1 is SNHLY, CDR2 FYNNEI. With 3 bases removed from V and 0 bases from J, the gap between germline ends came to 2 bases.

This clone occurred once. The chain has TRBV6-5 and TRBJ2-3; 9 positions match TRBD1. The V gene's germline CDR1 is MNHEY and CDR2 SVGAGI. The CDR3 covers 15 residues. V lost 3 bases to trimming and J lost 4 bases; unmatched junction nucleotides: 5. Here the CDR3 DNA reads TGTGCCAGCAGTTATACCGGGACAGGGTCAGATACGCAGTATTTT. Protein product: CASSYTGTGSDTQYF.

The chain recombines TRBV24-1 with TRBJ2-5; the D call may be TRBD1 or TRBD2 (6 bases each). Germline loops: CDR1 KGHDR, CDR2 SFDVKD. With 7 bases removed from V and 2 bases from J, the gap between germline ends came to 13 bases. The CDR3 is made up of 14 amino acids. The CDR3 DNA is TGTGCCACCAGCCCACCGGGGGCACAAGAGACCCAGTACTTC. This sequence encodes CATSPPGAQETQYF.

This clone showed up just once. The chain has TRBV6-1 and TRBJ1-3, with TRBD1 identical over 8 bases. The CDR3 runs to 16 residues. Germline V lookup: CDR1 MNHNS, CDR2 SASEGT. V was clipped by 4 bases and J by 4 bases; unmatched bases: 9. The CDR3 is CASSGQGWISGNTIYF. The CDR3 DNA sequence: TGTGCCAGCAGTGGACAGGGGTGGATATCCGGAAACACCATATATTTT.

The sample holds a few counts of this clone. This chain links TRBV18 with TRBJ2-3; D is perhaps TRBD1 or TRBD2 (6 bases each). The germline V and J ends were trimmed by 2 bases and 3 bases, with 12 bases remaining between them. This CDR3 is 15 amino acids long. Germline V CDR1 and CDR2: KGHSH, LQKENI. The CDR3 spells CASSPDGGGTDTQYF. DNA of the CDR3: TGTGCCAGCTCACCAGACGGGGGCGGGACAGATACGCAGTATTTT. The full variable domain, rest sourced from reference TRBV18 and TRBJ2-3, is NAGVMQNPRHLVRRRGQEARLRCSPMKGHSHVYWYRQLPEEGLKFMVYLQKENIIDESGMPKERFSAEFPKEGPSILRIQQVVRGDSAAYFCASSPDGGGTDTQYFGPGTRLTVL.

The chain links TRBV4-1 to TRBJ1-1; D is unresolved. Trimming stripped 0 bases from V and 5 bases from J, with 7 bases between. Germline CDR1 and CDR2: MGHRA and YSYEKL. The CDR3 is 13 amino acids. In DNA form, the CDR3 reads TGCGCCAGCAGCCAAGATATCCGTACTGAAGCTTTCTTT. Protein product: CASSQDIRTEAFF.

This clone was recorded only once. The chain recombines TRBV6-5 with TRBJ1-4, with D unclear. The CDR3 sequence is 14 residues long. V lost 8 bases, J lost 7 bases, and 17 bases lay in between. The germline CDR1 and CDR2 sequences are MNHEY and SVGAGI. CDR3 residues: CASSAVGIGEKLFF. The CDR3 DNA follows: TGTGCCAGCTCCGCGGTGGGAATTGGTGAAAAACTGTTTTTT.

The chain joins TRBV7-8 to TRBJ2-7, with 8 nucleotides matching TRBD1. V lost 3 bases, J lost 7 bases, and 5 bases stayed unmatched. This CDR3 region has 13 residues. CDR1 and CDR2 from the germline V gene are SGHVS and FQNEAQ. The CDR3 DNA reads as TGTGCCAGCAGCTTCCAGGGGGCCGTAGAGCAGTACGTC. This sequence encodes CASSFQGAVEQYV.

In DNA form, the CDR3 reads TGTGCCAGCAGCTTGTACCTAGCGGGGTTCACAGATACGCAGTATTTT. This codes for CASSLYLAGFTDTQYF. The gene calls are TRBV5-6 and TRBJ2-3; TRBD2 matches at 9 bases. V shed 1 base and J 2 bases; nucleotides not matched to a gene: 5. Germline CDR1 and CDR2: SGHDT and YYEEEE. The CDR3 has 16 amino acids.

This chain links TRBV10-3 with TRBJ2-1; D gene ambiguous. The CDR3 sequence is 12 residues long. CDR1 ENHRY and CDR2 SYGVKD come from the germline V gene. V gave up 10 bases and J gave up 7 bases, with 14 bases separating them. The CDR3 DNA reads as TGTGCCACATCAGCGTCCAGTAATGAGCAGTTCTTC. Its protein product is CATSASSNEQFF.

The rearrangement links TRBV6-6 to TRBJ1-1, with D hard to call. With 0 bases removed from V and 0 bases from J, the gap between germline ends came to 8 bases. This CDR3 comprises 15 residues. Per the germline V gene, CDR1 is MNHNY and CDR2 is SVGAGI (reference sequence). The CDR3 reads CASSYSGTMNTEAFF. CDR3 nucleotide sequence: TGTGCCAGCAGTTACTCGGGCACCATGAACACTGAAGCTTTCTTT.

J is TRBJ1-6 and V is TRBV12-3 or TRBV12-4; 8 nucleotides match TRBD1. V lost 6 bases, J lost 8 bases, and 3 bases stayed unmatched. This CDR3 contains 13 residues. For the CDR3, the DNA is TGTGCCAGCAGAGGACAGGGTTATTCACCCCTCCACTTT. Protein sequence: CASRGQGYSPLHF.